This T cell receptor (beta chain) was profiled in a study of T cell responses to AZD1222 COVID-19 vaccine. Findings and caveats of the study: Vaccine-related CD4 TCRs covered spike, predominating at 160-218 and 743-854. White British donors predominated, females outnumbered males, and clonal diversity was possibly underestimated. Baseline seropositivity characterized only six AZD1222 recipients.

A word on this clone: Its antigen is unidentified.

V lost 1 base to trimming and J lost 8 bases, with 20 bases between them. Germline values: CDR1 MNHNS, CDR2 SASEGT. This CDR3 comprises 16 residues. The table came from immunoSEQ multiplex PCR; TCRdb's copy has only in-frame clones and leaves some out. The table has about 130,000 clones, 90% seen once. This specimen was peripheral blood, taken on day 0 of MenACWY control vaccination. J is TRBJ1-2 and V is TRBV6-1; D possibly corresponds to TRBD1 (6 bases). The clonotype originates from an adult in good health. The CDR3 sequence is CASSEVGLAFGGGYTF. The CDR3 DNA reads TGTGCCAGCAGTGAAGTCGGTTTGGCATTTGGGGGCGGCTACACCTTC.